This T cell receptor beta chain was observed in a study of T cell changes during pregnancy in multiple sclerosis. CDR3 length: 15 residues. The V end lost 4 bases, the J end lost 3 bases, and 13 bases lay between the germline ends. Per the germline V gene, CDR1 is LGHNA and CDR2 is YSLEER. Here immunoSEQ multiplex PCR was the method, and the copy in TCRdb shows in-frame clones only, minus some. The sample lists under 75,000 clones; about 90% were seen once. V is TRBV4-3 and J is TRBJ2-1, with D possibly matching TRBD2 (7 bases). The input for sequencing was CD4+ T cells from peripheral blood mononuclear cells, taken after pregnancy. The sequence came from a female donor in good health, enrolled as a control in a pregnancy study. The CDR3 reads CASSLGGGRYNEQFF. Written as DNA, the CDR3 is TGCGCCAGCAGCCTAGGCGGGGGCCGCTACAATGAGCAGTTCTTC.